A single sample is the source of the 20 T cell receptor beta chains below, sequenced in a study of blood T cell repertoires in COVID-19. TCRdb's copy holds only in-frame clones and misses some; the assay was immunoSEQ multiplex PCR. In the table there are about 35,000 clones, approximately 80% of which are singletons. Material for sequencing was peripheral blood. The receptor source for this set is a man at least 80 years old with acute or convalescent COVID-19.

The V and J genes are TRBV6-4 and TRBJ2-2; the D gene is possibly TRBD1 (5 bases). Germline CDR1 is MRHNA and CDR2 is SNTAGT. Trimming stripped 8 bases from V and 5 bases from J, with 18 bases between. The CDR3 is 15 amino acids. The CDR3 reads CASSFASGLTGELFF. The CDR3 nucleotides read TGTGCCAGCTCCTTCGCATCAGGGTTAACCGGGGAGCTGTTTTTT.

A few counts support this clone. The chain combines TRBV18 with TRBJ2-7; 7 nucleotides line up with TRBD1. Germline CDR1 is KGHSH and CDR2 is LQKENI. V was clipped by 5 bases and J by 0 bases; unmatched bases: 10. The CDR3 sequence is 16 residues long. Written as DNA, the CDR3 is TGTGCCAGCTCAAACCAGAGGGGGCTGAGCTCCTACGAGCAGTACTTC. Protein sequence: CASSNQRGLSSYEQYF.

This chain links TRBV19 with TRBJ2-1, with TRBD1 matching over 7 bases. The germline V gene encodes CDR1 LNHDA and CDR2 SQIVND (reference sequence). CDR3 length: 15 residues. The V and J ends lost 7 bases and 7 bases, in that order; junction bases with no gene match: 13. The CDR3 DNA follows: TGTGCCAGTAACAAGAGAAGGGACAGCGCTAATGAGCAGTTCTTC. Protein sequence: CASNKRRDSANEQFF.

The chain links TRBV7-3 to TRBJ2-3, with D tentatively TRBD2 (6 bases). Germline CDR1 is SGHTA and CDR2 is FQGTGA. CDR3 size: 15 residues. Trimming took 3 bases from V and 2 from J, leaving 12 bases between them. The CDR3 coding sequence is TGTGCCAGCAGCTTGACTAGAGATAACACAGATACGCAGTATTTT. Protein product: CASSLTRDNTDTQYF.

V gene TRBV15 combines with J gene TRBJ2-1, with 8 bases fitting TRBD2. CDR3 length: 15 amino acids. CDR1 and CDR2 (germline): LNHNV, YYDKDF (reference sequence). V lost 2 bases, J lost 7 bases, and 7 bases stayed unmatched. As DNA, the CDR3 is TGTGCCACCAGCAGATCCCGGGGGGGCTATAATGAGCAGTTCTTC. It translates to CATSRSRGGYNEQFF.

The chain carries TRBV13 and TRBJ2-3, with a possible D match to TRBD2 (6 bases). Germline V gene sequence: CDR1 PRHDT, CDR2 FYEKMQ (reference sequence). Trimming pared 4 bases from V and 3 bases from J, leaving 14 bases between. This CDR3 region has 15 residues. The CDR3 nucleotides read TGTGCCAGCAGCTCAAAAGGAGGGTGGACAGATACGCAGTATTTT. Translated: CASSSKGGWTDTQYF.

This chain links TRBV6-4 with TRBJ2-7; D might be TRBD2 (6 bases). This CDR3 is 13 amino acids long. V dropped 10 bases and J dropped 1 base, with 14 bases sitting between them. Germline V gene data show CDR1 as MRHNA and CDR2 as SNTAGT. This CDR3 is CATGGRPSYEQYF. CDR3 coding DNA: TGTGCCACCGGAGGGAGGCCTTCCTACGAGCAGTACTTC.

The chain employs TRBV3-1 (or the pseudogene TRBV3-2) and TRBJ1-2; a weak D match, TRBD1 (6 bases). The CDR3 has 20 residues. Deletions cut 4 bases from V and 4 bases from J, with 31 bases between. CDR1 and CDR2 from the germline V gene are LGHDT and YNNKEL (reference sequence). DNA of the CDR3: TGTGCCAGCAGCCCCAACCTATTCTCGCGAGGACAGACCACGCGCTATGGCTACACCTTC. The encoded protein is CASSPNLFSRGQTTRYGYTF.

The rearrangement joins TRBV11-3 to TRBJ2-1; 13 bases fit TRBD2. The CDR3 extends over 16 amino acids. Germline V lookup: CDR1 SGHNT, CDR2 YENEEA. J lost 2 bases, V lost 3 bases, and 1 base had no gene match. CDR3 region: CASSLTSGGPYNEQFF. The CDR3 bases are TGTGCCAGCAGCTTGACTAGCGGGGGGCCCTACAATGAGCAGTTCTTC.

By sample share, this clone is medium-sized. The chain links TRBV19 to TRBJ2-4, with a possible D match to TRBD1 (5 bases). Germline values: CDR1 LNHDA, CDR2 SQIVND (reference sequence). This CDR3 region has 12 residues. Trimming cost V 5 bases and J 8 bases, with 10 bases left between them. Written as DNA, the CDR3 is TGTGCCAGTAGTCCAGGGTCTGACATTCAGTACTTC. Translated: CASSPGSDIQYF.

The rearrangement joins TRBV18 to TRBJ2-7, with 8 bases fitting TRBD1. Germline V gene data show CDR1 as KGHSH and CDR2 as LQKENI. Trimming removed 2 bases from V and 3 bases from J; junction bases left unmatched: 15. The CDR3 runs 18 residues. The CDR3 loop reads CASSPRIQLRTGYYEQYF. The CDR3 DNA reads TGTGCCAGCTCACCAAGGATCCAGTTGCGGACAGGGTACTACGAGCAGTACTTC.

The chain combines TRBV24-1 with TRBJ2-3; 10 nucleotides line up with TRBD2. Germline V gene data show CDR1 as KGHDR and CDR2 as SFDVKD. V dropped 5 bases and J dropped 10; count of bases not matched to a gene: 5. This CDR3 is built from 13 residues. CDR3 nucleotide sequence: TGTGCCACCAGTGTCAGCGGGGGGGCCCCGCAGTATTTT. This encodes CATSVSGGAPQYF.

The gene calls are TRBV27 and TRBJ2-2; D is possibly TRBD1 (6 bases). The CDR3 covers 14 residues. The V gene's germline CDR1 is MNHEY and CDR2 SMNVEV (reference sequence). The V gene lost 4 bases and the J gene lost 6 bases, with 12 bases spanning the gap. CDR3 DNA sequence: TGTGCCAGCAGTTCCTACAGGGTTTCCGGGGAGCTGTTTTTT. This translates into CASSSYRVSGELFF.

The J gene is TRBJ2-3, the V gene TRBV19, with 15 bases lining up with TRBD2. V gave up 4 bases and J gave up 3 bases; unmatched junction bases: 8. Germline V gene sequence: CDR1 LNHDA, CDR2 SQIVND (reference sequence). This CDR3 comprises 18 residues. Here the CDR3 DNA reads TGTGCCAGTAGTACCGACCTTGGGACTAGCGGGGGGACAGATACGCAGTATTTT. Protein sequence: CASSTDLGTSGGTDTQYF.

CDR3 sequence (DNA): TGTGCCAGCAGCCTCGACAGGGTTGGGACTGAAGCTTTCTTT. It encodes CASSLDRVGTEAFF. V is TRBV7-3 and J is TRBJ1-1, with 7 bases identical to TRBD1. CDR3 length: 14 residues. CDR1 SGHTA and CDR2 FQGTGA come from the germline V gene. J lost 5 bases, V lost 5 bases, and 8 bases had no gene match.

Here the CDR3 reads CASSASGQGGVGEAFF. The DNA of the CDR3 is TGTGCCAGCTCGGCGTCGGGACAGGGAGGGGTTGGTGAAGCTTTCTTT. This chain connects TRBV18 to TRBJ1-1; 9 nucleotides agree with TRBD1. The germline V gene encodes CDR1 KGHSH and CDR2 LQKENI. The CDR3 contains 16 residues. Trimming cost V 6 bases and J 7 bases; bases outside gene matches: 15.

The chain recombines TRBV19 with TRBJ1-4; D is unresolved. CDR3 size: 14 residues. V lost 5 bases, J lost 0 bases, and 7 bases lay in between. The germline V gene has CDR1 LNHDA and CDR2 SQIVND (reference sequence). In nucleotides, the CDR3 is TGTGCCAGTAGTGTCGGTGCAACTAATGAAAAACTGTTTTTT. Translation: CASSVGATNEKLFF.

This clone was recorded once. This chain links TRBV16 with TRBJ2-7, with TRBD1 as a possible D gene (6 bases). The germline V and J ends were trimmed by 3 bases and 2 bases, with 20 bases remaining between them. CDR3 length: 17 amino acids. Germline V gives CDR1 KGHSY, CDR2 FQNENV. Written as DNA, the CDR3 is TGTGCCAGCAGCCATCTAATAGGGGGACCAACAACCTACGAGCAGTACTTC. Residues: CASSHLIGGPTTYEQYF.

There are a few counts of this clone. The V gene is TRBV15, the J gene TRBJ2-5, with 9 positions matching TRBD2. The CDR3 length is 20 residues. CDR1 LNHNV and CDR2 YYDKDF come from the germline V gene (reference sequence). With V trimmed by 1 base and J by 2 bases, 17 bases remained unmatched. DNA for the CDR3: TGTGCCACCAGCAGAGGGAAAAAAGCGGGGGGCCCCTCCCCTCAAGAGACCCAGTACTTC. Its translation is CATSRGKKAGGPSPQETQYF.

V gene TRBV6-1 combines with J gene TRBJ1-2; D gene uncertain. CDR1 and CDR2 (germline): MNHNS, SASEGT. This CDR3 has 15 residues. The V end lost 1 base, the J end lost 3 bases, and 12 bases lay between the germline ends. DNA for the CDR3: TGTGCCAGCAGTGAAGGGGTCCGGAGGGACTATGGCTACACCTTC. This codes for CASSEGVRRDYGYTF.